Shown below are 7 T cell receptor beta chains from a single sample sequenced in a study of cytomegalovirus exposure and HLA in healthy donors. Vbeta (60) and Jbeta (13) primers were used in the PCR. Sequenced by immunoSEQ multiplex PCR; TCRdb stores in-frame clones only, minus some. This table has tens of thousands of clones, under 80% appearing once. Material for sequencing was PBMCs. Source of these receptors: a woman in her 30s in good health and CMV-seronegative.

The chain carries TRBV5-1 and TRBJ2-1; maybe TRBD2 (6 bases). V lost 0 bases and J 3 bases, leaving 10 bases between the germline ends. The CDR3 sequence is 15 residues long. Germline CDR1 SGHRS, CDR2 YFSETQ. The CDR3 here is CASSLVGGNYNEQFF. The CDR3 DNA follows: TGCGCCAGCAGCTTGGTGGGCGGGAACTACAATGAGCAGTTCTTC.

The chain carries TRBV30 and TRBJ1-2, with 9 bases lining up with TRBD1. Germline V CDR1 and CDR2: GTSNPN, SVGIG (reference sequence). Trimming at V came to 3 bases and at J to 7 bases, leaving 15 bases not matched to a gene. The length of the CDR3 is 16 residues. The CDR3 sequence: CAWRAADRGDIGGYTF. The CDR3 DNA reads as TGTGCCTGGAGGGCAGCCGACAGGGGGGACATTGGTGGCTACACCTTC.

As DNA, the CDR3 is TGTGCCAGCGAGCAGGTTTTGGCCGGGGAGCTGTTTTTT. It encodes CASEQVLAGELFF. V usage is TRBV11-2 and J usage is TRBJ2-2; the D is unclear. The germline gives CDR1 SGHAT, CDR2 FQNNGV. The CDR3 has 13 residues. V gave up 8 bases and J gave up 6 bases, with 13 bases separating them.

The rearrangement links TRBV6-1 to TRBJ1-2; D may be TRBD1 (5 bases). The germline CDR1 and CDR2 sequences are MNHNS and SASEGT. The length of the CDR3 is 14 residues. With 2 bases removed from V and 7 bases from J, the gap between germline ends came to 14 bases. The CDR3 region is CASSEMPQGTGYTF. CDR3 in DNA: TGTGCCAGCAGTGAAATGCCCCAGGGTACTGGCTACACCTTC.

This sequence joins TRBV7-8 and TRBJ2-7; D call uncertain. The CDR3 extends over 13 amino acids. The germline V gene encodes CDR1 SGHVS and CDR2 FQNEAQ. Trimming removed 1 base at V and 2 bases at J, with 6 bases between. CDR3 in amino acids: CASSLDRAYEQYF. The CDR3 bases are TGTGCCAGCAGCTTAGATAGAGCCTACGAGCAGTACTTC.

The rearrangement uses TRBV2 and TRBJ2-7, with 7 bases lining up with TRBD1. Germline V lookup: CDR1 SNHLY, CDR2 FYNNEI. The CDR3 sequence is 12 residues long. The J segment lost 3 bases and the V segment lost 6 bases, leaving 2 bases of the junction unmatched. The CDR3, as DNA: TGTGCCAGCAGCTACAGGGGCTACGAGCAGTACGTC. It translates to CASSYRGYEQYV.

The V call is TRBV9, the J call TRBJ1-1, with D possibly TRBD1 on 6 matching bases. Trimming took 4 bases from V and 5 from J, leaving 21 bases between them. Germline-derived CDR1 and CDR2 are SGDLS and YYNGEE. The CDR3 runs to 16 residues. This chain's CDR3 is CASSPPPHRAGTEAFF. The DNA of the CDR3 is TGTGCCAGCAGCCCTCCCCCCCACAGGGCTGGGACTGAAGCTTTCTTT.